Listed below are T cell receptor beta chains from one sample, sequenced in a study of blood T cell repertoires in COVID-19. Using immunoSEQ multiplex PCR, the repertoire was profiled, and TCRdb retains in-frame clones only, with some absent. The table includes a few hundred thousand clones, about 90% detected once. Sequencing was carried out using PBMCs or T cells enriched from blood (not recorded which). These receptors all come from a man aged 40-49 years in a cohort exposed to, infected with or recovered from COVID-19 (not recorded which). CDR3s include the opening cysteine and the closing phenylalanine or tryptophan.

j_call v_call cdr3_aa
TRBJ2-7 TRBV7-2 CASSSQPGLSYPYEQYF
TRBJ2-1 TRBV5-1 CASSSLGGRLGEQFF
TRBJ1-2 TRBV7-2 CASSPSRGSYGYTF
TRBJ2-7 TRBV28 CASSLTPSYEQYF
TRBJ1-1 TRBV4-1 CASSKGQGSNTEAFF
TRBJ1-1 TRBV28 CASRPGQNTEAFF
TRBJ2-2 TRBV2 CASSSDTGELFF
TRBJ1-5 TRBV27 CASSLRGGESNQPQHF
TRBJ2-1 TRBV9 CASSLGGGKYNEQFF
TRBJ2-7 TRBV5-1 CASSPFSGGGYEQYF
TRBJ1-4 TRBV28 CASRIRQGTNEKLFF
TRBJ2-1 TRBV30 CAWSVLGGAGNEQFF
TRBJ2-7 TRBV7-9 CASSLDTGLAGAHEQYF
TRBJ1-5 TRBV2 CASSGTGFGPQHF
TRBJ1-6 TRBV6-5 CASRSLTGNNSPLHF
TRBJ2-3 TRBV27 CASRPGLAGDTQYF
TRBJ1-2 TRBV11-2 CASSLGQGFDRGKYGYTF
TRBJ1-4 TRBV24-1 CATSDFGERGEKLFF
TRBJ1-1 TRBV3-1/TRBV3-2 CASSQTGITEAFF
TRBJ1-1 TRBV4-1 CASSQGLQGAMNTEAFF
TRBJ1-1 TRBV28 CASRGQLNTEAFF
TRBJ2-3 TRBV11-2 CASSPSGRTDTQYF
TRBJ2-1 TRBV10-1 CASSRGTSGNNEQFF
TRBJ2-7 TRBV10-3 CAISELAGAYEQYF
TRBJ1-4 TRBV11-2 CASSRTGVIEKLFF
TRBJ2-7 TRBV4-1 CASSQGPGQNYEQYF